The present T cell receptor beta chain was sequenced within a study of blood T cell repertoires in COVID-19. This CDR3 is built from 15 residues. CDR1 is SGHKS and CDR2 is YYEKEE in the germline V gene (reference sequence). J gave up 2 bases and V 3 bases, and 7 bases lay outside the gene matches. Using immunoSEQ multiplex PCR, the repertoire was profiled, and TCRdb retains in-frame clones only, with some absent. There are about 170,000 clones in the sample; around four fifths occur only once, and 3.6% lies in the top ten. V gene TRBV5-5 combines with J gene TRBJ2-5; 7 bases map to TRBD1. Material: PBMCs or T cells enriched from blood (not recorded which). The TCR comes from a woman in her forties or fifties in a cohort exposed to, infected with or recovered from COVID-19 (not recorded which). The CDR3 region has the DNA TGTGCCAGCAGCTCACAGGGGCTCCAACAAGAGACCCAGTACTTC. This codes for CASSSQGLQQETQYF. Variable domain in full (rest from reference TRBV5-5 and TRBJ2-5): DAGVTQSPTHLIKTRGQQVTLRCSPISGHKSVSWYQQVLGQGPQFIFQYYEKEERGRGNFPDRFSARQFPNYSSELNVNALLLGDSALYLCASSSQGLQQETQYFGPGTRLLVL.